This is a list of T cell receptor beta chains from one sample in a study of CD8 T cells in ankylosing spondylitis. TCRdb processed the 5' RACE reads anew with MiXCR; each CDR3 protein has one entry. Among 750,000 to 850,000 distinct CDR3 sequences listed, 12% were seen once. The sequenced sample was blood, either unsorted or a sorted T cell fraction (not recorded which). Source of these receptors: a male donor with ankylosing spondylitis. CDR3s include the opening cysteine and the closing phenylalanine or tryptophan. D genes are given only for firm matches. The size field is filled for only some rows; it gives once, few, many or a size class.

TRBV20-1	TRBJ2-7	.	.	TGCAGTGCTAGAAACGGGGGCCGAGACGAGCAGTACTTC	CSARNGGRDEQYF
TRBV5-6	TRBJ2-3	.	TRBD2	TGTGCCAGCGAGACTCGGGGGGGCGTGGTCGGCACAGATACGCAGTATTTT	CASETRGGVVGTDTQYF
TRBV5-1	TRBJ2-2	.	.	TGCGCCAGCAGCCCCGCTGACACCGGGGAGCTGTTTTTT	CASSPADTGELFF
TRBV5-1	TRBJ1-1	few	TRBD1	TGCGCCAGCAGCGTGGGACAGGGGGCGATAGCTTTCTTT	CASSVGQGAIAFF
TRBV5-1	TRBJ1-6	.	.	TGCGCCAGCAGCCGAACCGCAGAGAATTCACCCCTCCACTTT	CASSRTAENSPLHF
TRBV5-1	TRBJ1-2	.	.	TGCGCCAGCAGCCCCTGGACCGGACCAGTGACTAACTATGGCTACACCTTC	CASSPWTGPVTNYGYTF
TRBV21-1	TRBJ1-5	few	.	TGTGCCAGCAGCAAGGGGCCCGAGAAAGGTTTGAGCAATCAGCCCCAGCATTTT	CASSKGPEKGLSNQPQHF
TRBV6-2/TRBV6-3	TRBJ1-2	few	TRBD1	TGTGCCAGCAGATTCGGGACAGGCTATGGCTACACCTTC	CASRFGTGYGYTF
TRBV4-3	TRBJ1-6	few	.	TGCGCCAGCAGCCAAGATATTTTAAGGGCCGCAGCGGGTAATTCACCCCTCCACTTT	CASSQDILRAAAGNSPLHF
TRBV29-1	TRBJ1-2	many	TRBD1	TGCAGCGTGACGGGACAGAGTTACTATGGCTACACCTTC	CSVTGQSYYGYTF
TRBV4-3	TRBJ1-3	few	.	TGCGCCAGCAGCCAAGATGCAGGGGACACCATATATTTT	CASSQDAGDTIYF
TRBV20-1	TRBJ2-5	few	TRBD1	TGCAGTGCTCAAGGACAAACGGGACAGTATCACTTC	CSAQGQTGQYHF
TRBV5-1	TRBJ1-6	few	.	TGCGCCAGCAGCTTGGAGGTCTCCTATAATTCACCCCTCCACTTT	CASSLEVSYNSPLHF
TRBV20-1	TRBJ2-1	few	TRBD2	TGCAGTGCTAGAGCGCTTCTAGCGGGAGTGAAGTTCTTC	CSARALLAGVKFF
TRBV5-6	TRBJ2-1	few	TRBD2	TGTGCCAGCAGCGCTACCCGACTAGCGGGGGGGTGGTACAATGAGCAGTTCTTC	CASSATRLAGGWYNEQFF
TRBV20-1	TRBJ1-4	.	.	TGCAGTGCCCCCCCGTCCCCAACTAATGAAAAACTGTTTTTT	CSAPPSPTNEKLFF
TRBV3-1	TRBJ1-6	once	TRBD1	TGTGCCAGCAGCCAAGATCGTGGACAGGGAAATTCACCCCTCCACTTT	CASSQDRGQGNSPLHF
TRBV20-1	TRBJ2-4	many	.	TGCAGTGCTAGTCCGGGGACGAGCATTCAGTACTTC	CSASPGTSIQYF
TRBV20-1	TRBJ2-1	.	TRBD2	TGCAGTGCTAGAGTAGCGGGCCTCATCATGGAGCAGTTCTTC	CSARVAGLIMEQFF
TRBV20-1	TRBJ2-2	few	.	TGCAGTGCTAGAGGCGCGGGGATAGGGACCGGGGAGCTGTTTTTT	CSARGAGIGTGELFF
TRBV20-1	TRBJ1-6	.	TRBD1	TGCAGTGCTGAGGGCCAGACAGGGAGCTCCTATAATTCACCCCTCCACTTT	CSAEGQTGSSYNSPLHF
TRBV10-3	TRBJ2-1	many	.	TGTGCCATCAGCCCGACGGGCCCTAGTAGGAATGAGCAGTTCTTC	CAISPTGPSRNEQFF
TRBV28	TRBJ2-3	many	.	TGTGCCAGCCAGCATCCTAGCACAGATACGCAGTATTTT	CASQHPSTDTQYF
TRBV5-1	TRBJ1-4	few	.	TGCGCCAGCCGTCAGACAGTCGGTTATGAAAAACTGTTTTTT	CASRQTVGYEKLFF
TRBV7-2	TRBJ2-3	.	.	TGTGCCAGCAGCTTAGCGGCTAGTGACACAGATACGCAGTATTTT	CASSLAASDTDTQYF
TRBV5-6	TRBJ1-1	many	.	TGTGCCAGCAAAATCCGTGGGGTAGGGACTGAAGCTTTCTTT	CASKIRGVGTEAFF
TRBV28	TRBJ2-1	few	TRBD1	TGTGCCAGCAGTTCAACCGGGACAGGGGGCAATGAGCAGTTCTTC	CASSSTGTGGNEQFF
TRBV7-9	TRBJ2-2	many	.	TGTGCCAGCAGCCTTTATGATCTAGGCCTTACCGGGGAGCTGTTTTTT	CASSLYDLGLTGELFF
TRBV27	TRBJ1-4	few	TRBD1	TGTGCCAGCACCTGGACAGGACGGCAAACTAATGAAAAACTGTTTTTT	CASTWTGRQTNEKLFF
TRBV20-1	TRBJ1-1	.	TRBD1	TGCAGTGCTATGGACAGGGCGACCACTCACACTGAAGCTTTCTTT	CSAMDRATTHTEAFF
TRBV13	TRBJ1-1	few	.	TGTGCCAGCAGCTCCCCCTACATGGCACAAGCTTTCTTT	CASSSPYMAQAFF
TRBV6-5	TRBJ1-1	.	.	TGTGCCAGCAGTTACTCGGGGAGTTTTTTGGCTGAAGCTTTCTTT	CASSYSGSFLAEAFF
TRBV20-1	TRBJ2-3	few	.	TGCAGTGCTACCGCGGGGGCCACAGATACGCAGTATTTT	CSATAGATDTQYF
TRBV2	TRBJ1-3	few	.	TGTGCCAGCAGTGAATATGCCCAGGGATTCAGAAACACCATATATTTT	CASSEYAQGFRNTIYF
TRBV6-6	TRBJ1-2	.	.	TGTGCCAGCAGTTACGGGGGAATTGGCTACACCTTC	CASSYGGIGYTF
TRBV4-1	TRBJ2-7	.	TRBD2	TGCGCCAGCAGCCAAGATTTAGCGGGGGTCTCCTACGAGCAGTACTTC	CASSQDLAGVSYEQYF
TRBV6-1	TRBJ2-2	few	TRBD1	TGTGCCAGCAGTCGGCAGGGGGTGGGGGAGCTGTTTTTT	CASSRQGVGELFF
TRBV27	TRBJ2-6	.	TRBD1	TGTGCCAGCACCTCGGCAGGGACAGACTCTGGGGCCAACGTCCTGACTTTC	CASTSAGTDSGANVLTF
TRBV11-2	TRBJ1-1	.	.	TGTGCCAGCAGCTTTGATGGGGTGAACACTGAAGCTTTCTTT	CASSFDGVNTEAFF
TRBV11-2	TRBJ1-6	.	.	TGTGCCAGCAGCCGGAACATCGAGGGTTCACCCCTCCACTTT	CASSRNIEGSPLHF
TRBV10-3	TRBJ2-5	many	.	TGTGCCATCAGTGGAATCGAAGAGACCCAGTACTTC	CAISGIEETQYF
TRBV5-1	TRBJ2-2	few	TRBD1	TGCGCCAGCAGCTTGCGGGACAGGGGCGACACCGGGGAGCTGTTTTTT	CASSLRDRGDTGELFF
TRBV4-2	TRBJ2-2	.	TRBD2	TGTGCCAGCAGCCCCGGGACTAGCGGGGGGAACACCGGGGAGCTGTTTTTT	CASSPGTSGGNTGELFF
TRBV6-1	TRBJ1-2	many	TRBD1	TGTGCCAGCAGCTCCCGACAGGGGTCTCCTAACTATGGCTACACCTTC	CASSSRQGSPNYGYTF
TRBV7-2	TRBJ2-5	.	TRBD2	TGTGCCAGCAGCCGAAAAACGGGAGGCCAAGAGACCCAGTACTTC	CASSRKTGGQETQYF
TRBV18	TRBJ2-1	.	TRBD1	TGTGCCAGCTCACTAACGACAGGGCATGAGCAGTTCTTC	CASSLTTGHEQFF
TRBV15	TRBJ2-7	.	.	TGTGCCACCAGCAAAATGGGGGGCTCCTACGAGCAGTACTTC	CATSKMGGSYEQYF
TRBV7-2	TRBJ2-3	few	.	TGTGCCAGCAGCCTTACTGGGGGAGGCGTCACAGATACGCAGTATTTT	CASSLTGGGVTDTQYF
TRBV20-1	TRBJ1-4	.	.	TGCAGTCCCCGGGGGGGTCTTCGCGAAAAACTGTTTTTT	CSPRGGLREKLFF